Listed below are T cell receptor beta chains from one sample, sequenced in a study of cytomegalovirus exposure and HLA in healthy donors. Produced via immunoSEQ multiplex PCR; TCRdb's table is partial and in-frame only. The sample lists more than 120,000 clones; about four fifths were seen once. The sample comprised PBMCs. The receptors come from a woman aged 35 to 49 in good health and CMV-seropositive. CDR3s include the opening cysteine and the closing phenylalanine or tryptophan. D genes are given only for firm matches. Clone size is given for some rows only: seen once, a few or many times, or a class if the clone is expanded.

cdr3_aa: CASSLGEAGSTQYF; cdr3_nt: TGTGCCAGCAGCTTAGGAGAGGCGGGATCGACCCAGTACTTC; clone_size: once; v_call: TRBV11-2; j_call: TRBJ2-5; d_call: NA
cdr3_aa: CSVEKGSSYEQYF; cdr3_nt: TGCAGCGTTGAGAAAGGGAGTTCCTACGAGCAGTACTTC; clone_size: few; v_call: TRBV29-1; j_call: TRBJ2-7; d_call: NA
cdr3_aa: CASSPPTGPGYEQYF; cdr3_nt: TGTGCCAGCAGTCCGCCGACAGGGCCAGGCTACGAGCAGTACTTC; clone_size: few; v_call: TRBV6-6; j_call: TRBJ2-7; d_call: TRBD1
cdr3_aa: CASSLGWGRNTGELFF; cdr3_nt: TGTGCCAGCAGCTTGGGATGGGGGCGGAACACCGGGGAGCTGTTTTTT; clone_size: NA; v_call: TRBV5-8; j_call: TRBJ2-2; d_call: NA
cdr3_aa: CASSLSDTGELFF; cdr3_nt: TGTGCCAGCAGCTTGTCGGACACCGGGGAGCTGTTTTTT; clone_size: NA; v_call: TRBV13; j_call: TRBJ2-2; d_call: NA
cdr3_aa: CASSWTQSTDTQYF; cdr3_nt: TGTGCCAGCAGCTGGACACAAAGCACAGATACGCAGTATTTT; clone_size: few; v_call: TRBV7-9; j_call: TRBJ2-3; d_call: NA
cdr3_aa: CASSPRTGGNEQFF; cdr3_nt: TGTGCCAGCTCACCGCGGACAGGGGGAAATGAGCAGTTCTTC; clone_size: few; v_call: TRBV18; j_call: TRBJ2-1; d_call: TRBD1
cdr3_aa: CASSLVREFVTEAFF; cdr3_nt: TGTGCCAGCAGCTTAGTACGGGAGTTTGTGACTGAAGCTTTCTTT; clone_size: NA; v_call: TRBV11-3; j_call: TRBJ1-1; d_call: NA
cdr3_aa: CASSSDSGVYNEQFF; cdr3_nt: TGCGCCAGCAGCTCAGATTCGGGGGTTTACAATGAGCAGTTCTTC; clone_size: NA; v_call: TRBV5-1; j_call: TRBJ2-1; d_call: NA
cdr3_aa: CASSSKPYEQYF; cdr3_nt: TGTGCCAGCAGCTCAAAGCCCTACGAGCAGTACTTC; clone_size: NA; v_call: TRBV5-6; j_call: TRBJ2-7; d_call: NA
cdr3_aa: CASSLIISTGETQYF; cdr3_nt: TGTGCCAGCAGCTTAATAATATCGACAGGAGAGACCCAGTACTTC; clone_size: NA; v_call: TRBV7-2; j_call: TRBJ2-5; d_call: NA
cdr3_aa: CASSFGGTGEQYF; cdr3_nt: TGTGCCAGCAGCTTTGGCGGGACTGGCGAGCAGTACTTC; clone_size: few; v_call: TRBV7-9; j_call: TRBJ2-7; d_call: NA
cdr3_aa: CASKSGGQTDTQYF; cdr3_nt: TGCGCCAGCAAATCGGGAGGGCAAACAGATACGCAGTATTTT; clone_size: NA; v_call: TRBV10-2; j_call: TRBJ2-3; d_call: TRBD2
cdr3_aa: CASSKTGDLNTGELFF; cdr3_nt: TGCGCCAGCAGCAAGACAGGGGATTTGAACACCGGGGAGCTGTTTTTT; clone_size: NA; v_call: TRBV5-1; j_call: TRBJ2-2; d_call: TRBD1
cdr3_aa: CASSGRRGPSTDTQYF; cdr3_nt: TGCGCCAGCAGTGGTCGCAGGGGGCCCTCCACAGATACGCAGTATTTT; clone_size: NA; v_call: TRBV10-2; j_call: TRBJ2-3; d_call: TRBD1
cdr3_aa: CASRGLALDTQYF; cdr3_nt: TGTGCCAGCAGGGGACTAGCGTTAGATACGCAGTATTTT; clone_size: NA; v_call: TRBV28; j_call: TRBJ2-3; d_call: TRBD2
cdr3_aa: CASSEAPANRDEQFF; cdr3_nt: TGTGCCAGCAGTGAAGCCCCAGCGAATAGAGATGAGCAGTTCTTC; clone_size: NA; v_call: TRBV6-1; j_call: TRBJ2-1; d_call: NA
cdr3_aa: CASSPTGFNQETQYF; cdr3_nt: TGTGCCAGCAGCCCAACAGGTTTCAACCAAGAGACCCAGTACTTC; clone_size: NA; v_call: TRBV28; j_call: TRBJ2-5; d_call: NA
cdr3_aa: CASSLGTGVGDSHEQYF; cdr3_nt: TGTGCCAGCAGCTTAGGGACTGGTGTGGGGGACAGCCACGAGCAGTACTTC; clone_size: NA; v_call: TRBV7-6; j_call: TRBJ2-7; d_call: TRBD1
cdr3_aa: CASSFELGGRDTQYF; cdr3_nt: TGTGCCAGCAGCTTCGAGTTGGGAGGGCGGGATACGCAGTATTTT; clone_size: NA; v_call: TRBV7-9; j_call: TRBJ2-3; d_call: TRBD2
cdr3_aa: CASSGTASQETQYF; cdr3_nt: TGTGCCAGCAGTGGGACAGCTTCTCAAGAGACCCAGTACTTC; clone_size: NA; v_call: TRBV27; j_call: TRBJ2-5; d_call: TRBD1
cdr3_aa: CASSSSESQPQHF; cdr3_nt: TGTGCCTCTAGCTCCTCAGAGAGTCAGCCCCAGCATTTT; clone_size: NA; v_call: TRBV7-2; j_call: TRBJ1-5; d_call: NA
cdr3_aa: CASLRSGRGDEQFF; cdr3_nt: TGTGCCAGCCTCCGTAGCGGGAGAGGGGATGAGCAGTTCTTC; clone_size: NA; v_call: TRBV2; j_call: TRBJ2-1; d_call: TRBD2
cdr3_aa: CASSTERGAGNNEKLFF; cdr3_nt: TGTGCCAGCAGCACCGAGCGAGGGGCGGGAAATAATGAAAAACTGTTTTTT; clone_size: NA; v_call: TRBV21-1; j_call: TRBJ1-4; d_call: NA
cdr3_aa: CASSLGHDLNTGELFF; cdr3_nt: TGCGCCAGCAGCCTTGGACATGACCTAAACACCGGGGAGCTGTTTTTT; clone_size: NA; v_call: TRBV5-1; j_call: TRBJ2-2; d_call: NA
cdr3_aa: CASAYSGSTGELFF; cdr3_nt: TGTGCCAGCGCCTATAGCGGGTCCACCGGGGAGCTGTTTTTT; clone_size: NA; v_call: TRBV4-2; j_call: TRBJ2-2; d_call: TRBD2
cdr3_aa: CASSFSGQGLRTEAFF; cdr3_nt: TGTGCCAGCAGTTTCTCGGGACAGGGTTTGAGAACTGAAGCTTTCTTT; clone_size: NA; v_call: TRBV6-6; j_call: TRBJ1-1; d_call: TRBD1
cdr3_aa: CASSGPGGGYTF; cdr3_nt: TGTGCCAGCAGTGGGCCGGGGGGCGGCTACACCTTC; clone_size: NA; v_call: TRBV25-1; j_call: TRBJ1-2; d_call: NA
cdr3_aa: CASSVRPGTSGRATDTQYF; cdr3_nt: TGTGCCAGCAGCGTCCGCCCAGGGACTAGCGGGAGGGCCACAGATACGCAGTATTTT; clone_size: NA; v_call: TRBV9; j_call: TRBJ2-3; d_call: TRBD2
cdr3_aa: CASSPLTSGRGYNEQFF; cdr3_nt: TGCGCCAGCAGCCCCCTGACTAGCGGGAGGGGGTACAATGAGCAGTTCTTC; clone_size: once; v_call: TRBV5-1; j_call: TRBJ2-1; d_call: TRBD2
cdr3_aa: CSVAGTGYTEAFF; cdr3_nt: TGCAGCGTTGCCGGGACAGGGTATACTGAAGCTTTCTTT; clone_size: NA; v_call: TRBV29-1; j_call: TRBJ1-1; d_call: TRBD1
cdr3_aa: CASSPGTGATQPQHF; cdr3_nt: TGTGCCAGCTCACCAGGAACAGGGGCCACTCAGCCCCAGCATTTT; clone_size: NA; v_call: TRBV18; j_call: TRBJ1-5; d_call: TRBD1
cdr3_aa: CASAENGLAGLEQYF; cdr3_nt: TGTGCCAGCGCCGAGAACGGACTAGCGGGTCTCGAGCAGTACTTC; clone_size: NA; v_call: TRBV6-1; j_call: TRBJ2-7; d_call: TRBD2
cdr3_aa: CASSDGDRDYGYTF; cdr3_nt: TGTGCCAGCAGTGATGGTGACAGGGATTATGGCTACACCTTC; clone_size: NA; v_call: TRBV25-1; j_call: TRBJ1-2; d_call: TRBD1
cdr3_aa: CASTLSSSYNEQFF; cdr3_nt: TGTGCCAGCACTCTTTCGAGCTCCTACAATGAGCAGTTCTTC; clone_size: NA; v_call: TRBV7-9; j_call: TRBJ2-1; d_call: NA
cdr3_aa: CASSQDRKYTEAFF; cdr3_nt: TGTGCCAGCAGCCAGGACAGGAAGTACACTGAAGCTTTCTTT; clone_size: NA; v_call: TRBV6-4; j_call: TRBJ1-1; d_call: TRBD1
cdr3_aa: CASSLWGDEQFF; cdr3_nt: TGTGCCAGCAGCTTATGGGGGGATGAGCAGTTCTTC; clone_size: NA; v_call: TRBV7-3; j_call: TRBJ2-1; d_call: NA
cdr3_aa: CASSPSGNTIYF; cdr3_nt: TGTGCCAGCAGCCCCTCCGGAAACACCATATATTTT; clone_size: NA; v_call: TRBV4-2; j_call: TRBJ1-3; d_call: NA
cdr3_aa: CASSQDPGVGELFF; cdr3_nt: TGCGCCAGCAGCCAAGATCCGGGGGTCGGGGAGCTGTTTTTT; clone_size: NA; v_call: TRBV4-1; j_call: TRBJ2-2; d_call: NA
cdr3_aa: CASSPRDSYYEQYF; cdr3_nt: TGTGCCAGCAGTCCCAGGGACTCCTACTACGAGCAGTACTTC; clone_size: NA; v_call: TRBV27; j_call: TRBJ2-7; d_call: NA
cdr3_aa: CASSQGGLGEQYF; cdr3_nt: TGCGCCAGCAGCCAAGGGGGCTTGGGGGAGCAGTACTTC; clone_size: NA; v_call: TRBV4-1; j_call: TRBJ2-7; d_call: NA
cdr3_aa: CASSLGGQAYNEQFF; cdr3_nt: TGTGCCAGCAGCTTAGGGGGACAGGCATACAATGAGCAGTTCTTC; clone_size: NA; v_call: TRBV7-2; j_call: TRBJ2-1; d_call: TRBD1
cdr3_aa: CASSFKGLLSGNTIYF; cdr3_nt: TGCGCCAGCAGCTTTAAAGGACTCCTCTCTGGAAACACCATATATTTT; clone_size: NA; v_call: TRBV5-1; j_call: TRBJ1-3; d_call: NA
cdr3_aa: CASSLDPGRAFF; cdr3_nt: TGTGCCAGCAGCTTAGATCCCGGGAGGGCTTTCTTT; clone_size: NA; v_call: TRBV7-9; j_call: TRBJ1-1; d_call: NA
cdr3_aa: CASSQELLKWEGVSDTQYF; cdr3_nt: TGTGCCAGCAGCCAAGAACTCCTAAAGTGGGAGGGGGTTTCTGATACGCAGTATTTT; clone_size: NA; v_call: TRBV4-2; j_call: TRBJ2-3; d_call: NA
cdr3_aa: CASSFLTGTGNGDTQYF; cdr3_nt: TGTGCCAGCAGCTTTTTAACCGGGACAGGGAATGGAGATACGCAGTATTTT; clone_size: NA; v_call: TRBV7-8; j_call: TRBJ2-3; d_call: TRBD1
cdr3_aa: CASSPHPRGSNEKLFF; cdr3_nt: TGCGCCAGCAGCCCTCATCCCAGGGGCTCTAATGAAAAACTGTTTTTT; clone_size: NA; v_call: TRBV5-1; j_call: TRBJ1-4; d_call: NA
cdr3_aa: CASSFGGVAYNEQFF; cdr3_nt: TGTGCCAGCAGCTTTGGGGGGGTAGCCTACAATGAGCAGTTCTTC; clone_size: NA; v_call: TRBV5-6; j_call: TRBJ2-1; d_call: TRBD2
cdr3_aa: CASSRTGAGYEQYF; cdr3_nt: TGTGCCAGCAGTCGAACAGGGGCCGGCTACGAGCAGTACTTC; clone_size: NA; v_call: TRBV7-2; j_call: TRBJ2-7; d_call: TRBD1
cdr3_aa: CASSGTNEQFF; cdr3_nt: TGTGCCAGCAGCGGGACAAATGAGCAGTTCTTC; clone_size: NA; v_call: TRBV5-4; j_call: TRBJ2-1; d_call: NA
cdr3_aa: CASSLGESYEQYF; cdr3_nt: TGTGCCAGCAGCTTAGGAGAGTCCTACGAGCAGTACTTC; clone_size: few; v_call: TRBV7-2; j_call: TRBJ2-7; d_call: NA
cdr3_aa: CASSQEGLETGYSGNTIYF; cdr3_nt: TGCGCCAGCAGCCAAGAAGGATTGGAGACAGGTTACTCTGGAAACACCATATATTTT; clone_size: NA; v_call: TRBV4-1; j_call: TRBJ1-3; d_call: NA
cdr3_aa: CSASPGQFF; cdr3_nt: TGCAGTGCTTCGCCGGGGCAGTTCTTC; clone_size: NA; v_call: TRBV20-1; j_call: TRBJ2-1; d_call: NA
cdr3_aa: CASSPKGYTGELFF; cdr3_nt: TGTGCCAGCAGCCCTAAGGGGTACACCGGGGAGCTGTTTTTT; clone_size: NA; v_call: TRBV28; j_call: TRBJ2-2; d_call: NA
cdr3_aa: CASSLEDRVHNEQFF; cdr3_nt: TGTGCCAGCAGCTTGGAGGACAGGGTACACAATGAGCAGTTCTTC; clone_size: NA; v_call: TRBV5-5; j_call: TRBJ2-1; d_call: TRBD1